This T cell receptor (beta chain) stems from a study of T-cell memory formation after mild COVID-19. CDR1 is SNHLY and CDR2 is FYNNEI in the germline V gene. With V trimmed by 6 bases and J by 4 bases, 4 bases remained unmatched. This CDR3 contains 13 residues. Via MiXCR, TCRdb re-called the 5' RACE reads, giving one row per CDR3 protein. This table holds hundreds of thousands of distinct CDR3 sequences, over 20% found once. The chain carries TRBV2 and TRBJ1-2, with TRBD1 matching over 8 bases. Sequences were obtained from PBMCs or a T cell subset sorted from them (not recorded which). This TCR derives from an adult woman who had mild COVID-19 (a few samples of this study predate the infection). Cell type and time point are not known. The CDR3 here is CASRIGTGYGYTF. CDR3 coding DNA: TGTGCCAGCAGAATTGGGACAGGCTATGGCTACACCTTC.